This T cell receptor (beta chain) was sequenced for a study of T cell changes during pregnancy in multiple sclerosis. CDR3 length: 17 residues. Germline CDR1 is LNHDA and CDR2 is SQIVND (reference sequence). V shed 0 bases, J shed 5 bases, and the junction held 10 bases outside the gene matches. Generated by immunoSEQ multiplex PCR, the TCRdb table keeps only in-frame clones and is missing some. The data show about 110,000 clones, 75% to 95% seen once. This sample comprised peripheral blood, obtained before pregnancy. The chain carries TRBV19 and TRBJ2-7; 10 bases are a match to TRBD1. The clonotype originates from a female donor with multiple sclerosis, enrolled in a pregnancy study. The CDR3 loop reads CASSIDRDRGFGDEQYF. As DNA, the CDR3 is TGTGCCAGTAGTATAGATAGGGACAGGGGATTCGGCGACGAGCAGTACTTC.